A single T cell receptor beta chain is shown here with its context. Other DNA sequences within the sample encode an identical CDR3. The data are from a study of blood T cell repertoires in COVID-19. In the study's own analysis: Researchers report that nucleated cell counts were estimated from reference gene primer amplification. The method was immunoSEQ multiplex PCR; TCRdb's version includes in-frame clones alone and lacks a portion of them. V and J calls and clone size are given by that table; D and trimming were obtained from the DNA. The table has over 250,000 clones, over 75% seen once. The V and J ends lost 1 base and 1 base respectively, with 7 bases between them. Germline assignment: CDR1 SGHTA and CDR2 FQGTGA. The CDR3 has 14 amino acids.

This rearrangement joins TRBV7-3 to TRBJ1-1, with D unclear. The source of this sequence is a woman aged 60-70 years with acute or convalescent COVID-19. Sequences were obtained from peripheral blood. CDR3 coding DNA: TGTGCCAGCAGCTTAAGCAGTGGGAACACTGAAGCTTTCTTT. This sequence encodes CASSLSSGNTEAFF.